This is a list of T cell receptor beta chains from one sample in a study of blood T cell repertoires in COVID-19. The assay was immunoSEQ multiplex PCR, and TCRdb's table has in-frame clones only and misses some. The sample has 30,000 to 35,000 clones; roughly 80% are singletons. Sequenced material: peripheral blood. These receptors were taken from a man aged 50-59 years with acute or convalescent COVID-19. CDR3s include the opening cysteine and the closing phenylalanine or tryptophan. Fields, in order: J gene, V gene, clone size, CDR3 protein. Part of the rows lack a size; the others show once, few, many or a class for expanded clones.

j_gene: TRBJ1-2
v_gene: TRBV12-3/TRBV12-4
abundance: -
CDR3aa: CASSDRVNYGYTF

j_gene: TRBJ2-2
v_gene: TRBV6-6
abundance: -
CDR3aa: CASSFDRGPNTGELFF

j_gene: TRBJ1-5
v_gene: TRBV5-5
abundance: -
CDR3aa: CASSSGQHSNQPQHF

j_gene: TRBJ1-5
v_gene: TRBV28
abundance: -
CDR3aa: CASRPGGTGVIQPQHF

j_gene: TRBJ2-1
v_gene: TRBV6-6
abundance: -
CDR3aa: CASRNGGSYNEQFF

j_gene: TRBJ1-2
v_gene: TRBV2
abundance: -
CDR3aa: CASLPGQGASGYTF

j_gene: TRBJ1-2
v_gene: TRBV18
abundance: -
CDR3aa: CASSPPVDRDYGYTF

j_gene: TRBJ2-7
v_gene: TRBV6-2/TRBV6-3
abundance: -
CDR3aa: CASSYVAYYEQYF

j_gene: TRBJ2-7
v_gene: TRBV7-9
abundance: -
CDR3aa: CASSLFREGRYEQYF

j_gene: TRBJ2-5
v_gene: TRBV7-9
abundance: -
CDR3aa: CASSLGTGELETQYF

j_gene: TRBJ2-1
v_gene: TRBV24-1
abundance: -
CDR3aa: CATSDPDRGLQEQFF

j_gene: TRBJ2-2
v_gene: TRBV11-2
abundance: -
CDR3aa: CASSLARTNTGELFF

j_gene: TRBJ1-1
v_gene: TRBV15
abundance: -
CDR3aa: CATSRRVQGGEAFF

j_gene: TRBJ2-1
v_gene: TRBV5-5
abundance: -
CDR3aa: CASSSALAGYLNEQFF

j_gene: TRBJ1-6
v_gene: TRBV10-3
abundance: once
CDR3aa: CAISGTAVSSPLHF

j_gene: TRBJ1-1
v_gene: TRBV27
abundance: -
CDR3aa: CASSLWAGRGNTEAFF